This T cell receptor (beta chain) was recovered during a study of identical twins. The length of the CDR3 is 15 residues. The germline gives CDR1 MNHNS, CDR2 SASEGT. Trimming took 6 bases from V and 4 from J; bases not matched to a gene: 9. MiXCR, run by TCRdb on the 5' RACE reads, gives a single entry per CDR3 protein. Counted here are some 560,000 distinct CDR3 sequences, around a tenth occurring once; the ten biggest clones make up approximately 3%. The data also belong to a second study, concerning yellow fever vaccine responses in identical twins.

The genes are TRBV6-1 and TRBJ1-2; 9 bases match TRBD1. The sample comprised PBMCs. This sequence was found in a young woman in good health. CDR3 bases: TGTGCCAGCAGCCCCGAGGACAGGGGCGTCTATGGCTACACCTTC. It yields the protein CASSPEDRGVYGYTF.